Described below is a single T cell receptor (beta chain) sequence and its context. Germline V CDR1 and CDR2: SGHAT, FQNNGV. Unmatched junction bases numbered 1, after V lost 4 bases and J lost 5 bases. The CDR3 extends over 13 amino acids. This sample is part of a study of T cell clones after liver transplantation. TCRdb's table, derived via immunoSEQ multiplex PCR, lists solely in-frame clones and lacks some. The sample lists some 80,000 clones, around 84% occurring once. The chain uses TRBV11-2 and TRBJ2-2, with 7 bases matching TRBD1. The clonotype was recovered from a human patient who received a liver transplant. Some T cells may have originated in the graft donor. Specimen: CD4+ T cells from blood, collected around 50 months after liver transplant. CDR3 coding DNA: TGTGCCAGCAGCTACAGGGGTACCGGGGAGCTGTTTTTT. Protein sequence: CASSYRGTGELFF.